This T cell receptor (beta chain) came from a study of blood T cell repertoires in COVID-19. About the study: The cDNA or gDNA used as material had been derived from T cells, B-cell-depleted T cells, or PBMCs.

The assay was immunoSEQ multiplex PCR, and TCRdb's table has in-frame clones only and misses some. Of approximately 270,000 clones in the sample, about nine tenths were seen once. This CDR3 comprises 16 residues. CDR1 is LNHDA, CDR2 SQIVND, per germline (reference sequence). The germline V and J ends were trimmed by 9 bases and 0 bases, with 19 bases remaining between them. The chain combines TRBV19 with TRBJ2-3; TRBD2 is a possible D gene (5 bases). The clonotype originates from a middle-aged man with acute or convalescent COVID-19. Sequencing was performed on peripheral blood. The chain's CDR3 is CASRRRGSESTDTQYF. CDR3 DNA sequence: TGTGCCAGCCGTAGACGGGGATCTGAAAGCACAGATACGCAGTATTTT.